The T cell receptor (beta chain) under discussion was sequenced for a study of cytomegalovirus exposure and HLA in healthy donors. CDR3 length: 15 residues. Germline trimming cut 8 bases from V and 6 bases from J; bases unmatched to any gene: 13. The germline V gene has CDR1 SGDLS and CDR2 YYNGEE. Each donor was nominally healthy when sampled (though unrecorded immune exposures were likely). The PCR was carried out with 60 Vbeta primers and 13 Jbeta primers. TCRdb's table, derived via immunoSEQ multiplex PCR, lists solely in-frame clones and lacks some. The table shows about 200,000 clones, with around 86% occurring only once.

This sequence originates from a woman aged 50 to 65 in good health and CMV-seropositive. The chain recombines TRBV9 with TRBJ1-5; 8 bases fit TRBD1. The material sequenced was PBMCs. This CDR3 is CARDRERGKTQPQHF. The CDR3 DNA sequence: TGTGCCAGGGACAGGGAGAGGGGCAAAACTCAGCCCCAGCATTTT.